Ten or more counts support the clone carrying this T cell receptor beta chain. This record comes from a study of human T cells and chemical hapten exposure. Time point denoted: patch test 2, 6 weeks after DPC sensitization. Specified treatment: therapeutic diphenylcyclopropenone sensitization with weekly scalp DPC. One entry per CDR3 protein, called by TCRdb with MiXCR from the RACE reads. Counted here are 75,000 to 100,000 distinct CDR3 sequences, 7.5% to 10% occurring once; the ten biggest clones make up 2% to 2.5%. This CDR3 has 14 amino acids. Germline V lookup: CDR1 SGHAT, CDR2 FQNNGV. V dropped 1 base and J dropped 6 bases, with 10 bases sitting between them.

The TCR originated in a woman in her 40s with alopecia areata. Some clones in this sample may be carry-over from other donors' samples. The sequences come from whole blood, collected in connection with sensitization to the hapten diphenylcyclopropenone (DPC). This chain joins TRBV11-2 and TRBJ2-1; D is unclear. CDR3: CASSLGVGPNEQFF. The CDR3 DNA follows: TGTGCCAGCAGCTTAGGGGTGGGCCCCAATGAGCAGTTCTTC.